This T cell receptor beta chain appears in the sequencing data of a study of human versus mouse CDR3 diversity and MHC coevolution. The table came from immunoSEQ multiplex PCR; TCRdb's copy has only in-frame clones and leaves some out. The sample includes tens of thousands of clones, around 94% of them seen just once. This clone was recorded once. Its antigen is unidentified. Naive CD4 T cells were sorted as CD45RO-negative, CD62L-positive. Study-wide results and caveats: Humans had the largest estimated TCR beta repertoire, around 1.6 million clonotypes. Among all groups, most of the three human donors showed least clonal inequality.

This CDR3 has 14 amino acids. Trimming took 4 bases from V and 1 from J, leaving 10 bases between them. CDR1 MDHEN and CDR2 SYDVKM come from the germline V gene. The sequenced material came from naive CD4+ T cells from blood. Described subset: CD45RO-negative CD62L-positive naive CD4 T cells. The receptor was isolated from a person aged 55 to 75 in good health. The chain couples TRBV28 to TRBJ1-1; D remains ambiguous. CDR3 amino acids: CASSSSGKNTEAFF. CDR3 nucleotides: TGTGCCAGCAGTTCCTCCGGGAAGAACACTGAAGCTTTCTTT. Filled out from reference TRBV28 and TRBJ1-1, the complete variable domain reads DVKVTQSSRYLVKRTGEKVFLECVQDMDHENMFWYRQDPGLGLRLIYFSYDVKMKEKGDIPEGYSVSREKKERFSLILESASTNQTSMYLCASSSSGKNTEAFFGQGTRLTVV.